This entry lists 15 T cell receptor beta chains sequenced from one sample in a study of T-cell reconstitution after alpha-beta-depleted transplantation in children. Unique molecular identifiers were used in preparing the TCRbeta library. TCRdb redid the calling of the PCR reads with MiXCR, one entry per CDR3 protein. The sample comprises around 270,000 distinct CDR3 sequences, over 7% of which are singletons, and about 9.1% rests with the top ten. Study-wide results and limits: T-cell numbers and diversity, one year after transplant, stemmed largely from T cells that were newly produced.

Antigens for these TCRs are unknown. The source material was peripheral blood, sampled 360 days after TCRalphabeta/CD19-depleted stem cell transplant. The receptors originated from a female patient between 2 and 15 years old who had a stem cell transplant for Fanconi anemia, so the T cells may come from the graft donor.

The genes are TRBV23-1 and TRBJ2-4; 10 bases are a match to TRBD2. TRBV23-1 carries the ORF label, with uncertain function. There are 17 residues in the CDR3. With V trimmed by 7 bases and J by 2 bases, 11 bases remained unmatched. The CDR3 protein is CASTGLANILTKNIQYF. CDR3 in DNA: TGCGCCAGCACGGGACTAGCGAACATCCTAACCAAAAACATTCAGTACTTC.

V usage is TRBV5-1 and J usage is TRBJ1-3; no clear D gene. This CDR3 spans 15 amino acids. Trimming stripped 0 bases from V and 0 bases from J, with 7 bases between. The germline CDR1 and CDR2 sequences are SGHRS and YFSETQ. CDR3 protein: CASSLGTASGNTIYF. CDR3 nucleotide sequence: TGCGCCAGCAGCTTGGGCACCGCCTCTGGAAACACCATATATTTT.

This clonotype came up many times. The gene calls are TRBV9 and TRBJ2-2, with D possibly matching TRBD1 (5 bases). The V end lost 3 bases, the J end lost 3 bases, and 15 bases lay between the germline ends. Germline V gene lookup returns CDR1 SGDLS and CDR2 YYNGEE. This CDR3 region has 16 residues. CDR3 protein: CASSDPPGLHTGELFF. In nucleotides, the CDR3 is TGTGCCAGCAGCGATCCACCAGGGCTCCACACCGGGGAGCTGTTTTTT.

This clonotype was found many times. The V gene is TRBV18, the J gene TRBJ2-7, with TRBD1 matching 7 bases. CDR3 length equals 15 residues. Germline CDR1 is KGHSH and CDR2 is LQKENI. Trimming at V came to 3 bases and at J to 3 bases, leaving 8 bases not matched to a gene. CDR3 DNA: TGTGCCAGCTCACCGGAGTCGGGACAGCACTACGAGCAGTACTTC. Translating it yields CASSPESGQHYEQYF.

This clonotype has more than one count but fewer than ten. The rearrangement joins TRBV19 to TRBJ2-7, with D possibly TRBD1 on 5 matching bases. V was pared by 6 bases and J by 3 bases, with 15 bases between. This CDR3 comprises 14 residues. Germline CDR1 is LNHDA and CDR2 is SQIVND (reference sequence). This chain's CDR3 is CASRTGLPNYEQYF. CDR3 in DNA: TGTGCCAGTAGAACAGGTCTTCCCAACTACGAGCAGTACTTC.

Of note for this clonotype: The conserved closing phenylalanine or tryptophan is absent in this CDR3, likely reflecting a read error. The rearrangement joins TRBV5-5 to TRBJ1-2; weak D call: TRBD1 (5 bases). CDR3 length equals 13 residues. CDR1 and CDR2 from the germline V gene are SGHKS and YYEKEE (reference sequence). V gave up 0 bases and J gave up 3 bases, with 6 bases separating them. The CDR3 DNA sequence: TGTGCCAGCAGCTTGGGGGGGTACTATGGCTACACCTAC. Amino acid sequence: CASSLGGYYGYTY.

This clonotype was counted ten times or more. The V call is TRBV10-3, the J call TRBJ1-2; D is undetermined. Trimming removed 8 bases from V and 5 bases from J, with 12 bases in between. The CDR3 extends over 12 amino acids. Germline CDR1 and CDR2: ENHRY and SYGVKD. The CDR3 loop reads CAISGVEYGYTF. The CDR3 DNA follows: TGTGCCATCTCCGGAGTCGAGTATGGCTACACCTTC.

The chain has TRBV9 and TRBJ1-2; TRBD1 aligns across 8 bases. V was pared by 0 bases and J by 6 bases, with 4 bases of the junction left unmatched. The germline V gene has CDR1 SGDLS and CDR2 YYNGEE. The CDR3 consists of 14 residues. CDR3: CASSVAGQGDGYTF. The CDR3 DNA sequence: TGTGCCAGCAGCGTAGCTGGACAGGGCGATGGCTACACCTTC. The entire variable domain, with the rest obtained from reference TRBV9 and TRBJ1-2, is as follows: DSGVTQTPKHLITATGQRVTLRCSPRSGDLSVYWYQQSLDQGLQFLIQYYNGEERAKGNILERFSAQQFPDLHSELNLSSLELGDSALYFCASSVAGQGDGYTFGSGTRLTVV.

In its sample, this clonotype was seen many times. V usage is TRBV7-2 and J usage is TRBJ2-2, with D maybe TRBD1 (6 bases). V gave up 2 bases and J gave up 5 bases, with 15 bases separating them. The germline V gene has CDR1 SGHTA and CDR2 FQGNSA. There are 16 residues in the CDR3. CDR3 nucleotide sequence: TGTGCCAGCAGCTTACCACACAGGGTTGCTACCGGGGAGCTGTTTTTT. It is translated as CASSLPHRVATGELFF.

The table lists this clonotype with many counts. The gene calls are TRBV29-1 and TRBJ2-5, with 7 bases matching TRBD2. The trim removed 3 bases at V and 5 bases at J, leaving 3 bases unmatched. This CDR3 spans 12 amino acids. Germline CDR1 SQVTM, CDR2 ANQGSEA. The CDR3 protein is CSVDSGLETQYF. In nucleotides, the CDR3 is TGCAGCGTTGATAGCGGGCTGGAGACCCAGTACTTC.

This clonotype was recorded many times. The chain employs TRBV29-1 and TRBJ2-3, with 8 bases that match TRBD1. The CDR3 spans 12 residues. V lost 3 bases and J lost 5; bases outside the gene matches: 1. Per the germline V gene, CDR1 is SQVTM and CDR2 is ANQGSEA. Written as DNA, the CDR3 is TGCAGCGTTGACAGGGGGCAAGATACGCAGTATTTT. As protein: CSVDRGQDTQYF.

This clonotype has a count of ten or more. The rearrangement links TRBV21-1 to TRBJ2-6; the table calls TRBD1, which could not be checked here. TRBV21-1 is recorded as a pseudogene. The CDR3 length is 16 residues. The CDR3 coding sequence is TGTGCCAGCAGCAAAATGGAAGGGGTGGTGGCCAACGTCCTGACTTTC. It yields the protein CASSKMEGVVANVLTF.

Ten or more counts support this clonotype. V usage is TRBV10-3 and J usage is TRBJ1-2; D is unresolved. This CDR3 comprises 15 residues. Trimming pared 3 bases from V and 6 bases from J, leaving 17 bases between. The germline V gene has CDR1 ENHRY and CDR2 SYGVKD. In nucleotides, the CDR3 is TGTGCCATCAGTGACCCTGTTGGGCGCGCAAATGGCTACACCTTC. It is translated as CAISDPVGRANGYTF.

This CDR3 reads CASSPGTGLYEQYV. The CDR3 region has the DNA TGTGCCAGCAGTCCCGGGACAGGTCTTTACGAGCAGTACGTC. The rearrangement uses TRBV28 and TRBJ2-7; 8 positions match TRBD1. Looked up from germline, CDR1 is MDHEN and CDR2 is SYDVKM. The CDR3 length is 14 residues. The J segment lost 4 bases and the V segment lost 5 bases, leaving 7 bases of the junction unmatched.

The chain joins TRBV28 to TRBJ2-5; no clear D gene. V lost 6 bases, J lost 8 bases, and 13 bases lay in between. This CDR3 is built from 12 residues. Looked up from germline, CDR1 is MDHEN and CDR2 is SYDVKM. In DNA, the CDR3 is TGTGCCAGCAGCGAATCGACTGAAACCCAGTACTTC. Its protein is CASSESTETQYF.